Included here is one T cell receptor beta chain sequence, with context. Its cognate antigen has yet to be identified. The sample holds no much larger clone one base away, and base qualities are not on file. This specimen comes from a study of human T cells and chemical hapten exposure (TCRdb year 2021). About the study as a whole: For sensitization, 2% DPC in acetone was applied to a 2 cm by 2 cm area of upper inner arm skin. Blood for TCR sequencing was provided by twenty-nine alopecia patients at one to four time points (pre-sensitization, 2, 6 and 24 weeks). The study tracked peripheral blood TCR repertoire changes in vivo during primary and secondary sensitization to the hapten diphenylcyclopropenone (DPC) in alopecia patients. Weekly therapeutic DPC doses were additionally applied to the scalp of patients throughout the approximately 24-week study period. Most of the patients in the cohort were female, and the cohort covered alopecia areata with under or over 50% scalp involvement, alopecia totalis and alopecia universalis. From each blood RNA sample, both TCR alpha and TCR beta chains were sequenced. Libraries were combined into a pool for sequencing, and differences in TCR yield between samples came mainly from small differences in library volumes within the pool. Blood was sampled from patients pre-sensitization (week 0) and at 2, 6 and about 24 weeks after DPC sensitization. Patch testing was performed on the upper back with Finn chambers containing 0.01% DPC, and the patch tests were scored after 6 days according to International Contact Dermatitis Research Group standards. Overall results and qualifications from the work: The number of TCRs above 1 in 1000 frequency did not change with DPC sensitization; there was no evidence of global repertoire structure alterations. Because every patient had alopecia, a presumed autoimmune disease, the patients' immune response might differ from that of healthy individuals. Compared with pre-sensitization or healthy control sets, expanded TCRs formed significantly more large CDR3 similarity clusters, which is consistent with antigen-driven responses. After repeated subsampling, changes were observed in the strength of the expansion versus patch-test correlation and in the threshold at which the correlation became significant. Patch test score was positively correlated with the number of PT1 expanded TCRs, with significance at thresholds 8, 16 and 32 but not at 4.

The method was RACE. Sequencer: NextSeq 500. During library preparation, unique molecular identifiers were attached to individual cDNA molecules so that TCRs could be counted in a quantitative, reproducible way. Under the source paper's analysis protocol: Samples had a median of roughly 87,000 TCRs, with a range from roughly 23,224 to 700,000. The Decombinator software suite was used to annotate the V, J and CDR3 of the TCR reads. For the PS versus PT1 abundance plots, all samples were subsampled to the same number of TCRs (28,000). Expanded TCRs were defined as absent before sensitization and observed at least eight times at the 2-week time point. TCRdb trimmed the raw reads at Q25, called clones with MiXCR and kept productive beta chains. Every entry covers one CDR3 protein and lists the most common genes and DNA from its rows. The V and J calls shown here were made by TCRdb, not taken from the authors' results. The sample table lists over 50,000 distinct CDR3 sequences, 9.5% to 11% of them with a count of one. The ten largest account for approximately 1.8% of the sample.

The germline ends are 19 bases apart after V is trimmed by 3 bases and J by 8 bases. The CDR3 numbers 15 residues from cysteine through phenylalanine. Only the CDR3 part of the read is kept: 45 bases, read in frame from the first base. Taken from the germline V gene (reference sequence), the CDR1 and CDR2 loops are SEHNR and FQNEAQ. This sample's time point label indicates: patch test 1, 2 weeks after DPC sensitization. The sample's treatment or condition label, decoded: therapeutic diphenylcyclopropenone sensitization with weekly scalp DPC. Total RNA was isolated from unfractionated whole blood collected in Tempus Blood RNA tubes. At every patch-test visit, the blood draw took place before the patch test was put on. Patients were eligible if aged 18 to 70, diagnosed with alopecia and judged suitable for DPC therapy, and pregnant patients were excluded.

This sequence was found in a woman aged 40-49 years with alopecia areata. Some clones in this sample may be carry-over from other donors' samples. This material consisted of whole blood, taken in connection with sensitization to the hapten diphenylcyclopropenone (DPC). The chain uses TRBV7-9 and TRBJ1-2, and perhaps TRBD1 as D gene, on 6 matching bases. The nucleotides read TGTGCCAGCAGCTTCCGGGACACGGGCGATTGGGGCTACACCTTC. Its product reads: CASSFRDTGDWGYTF.